This T cell receptor (beta chain) was obtained from a study of blood T cells in healthy people across ages. This CDR3 has 13 amino acids. The V end lost 5 bases, the J end lost 6 bases, and 13 bases lay between the germline ends. Germline lookup yields CDR1 SGHVS and CDR2 FNYEAQ. The authors ran a second PCR of roughly 6 to 12 cycles using a sample-barcoded 5' primer and a J-beta primer mix. MiXCR, applied by TCRdb to the 5' RACE reads, yields one record per CDR3 protein. The data hold approximately 490,000 distinct CDR3 sequences, with approximately 25% observed a single time. This sample was also put to use in a study of T cells of mothers and their children. That paper notes: In both related and unrelated pairs, TCR recombination output is shaped similarly by thymic selection. Researchers found no T cell clones that were persistent and microchimeric.

This sequence originates from a boy aged 10-17 years in good health. The chain combines TRBV7-6 with TRBJ1-1; maybe TRBD1 (5 bases). Sequencing input: blood. In DNA, the CDR3 is TGTGCCAGCAGCGACCCGAGGACACCTGAAGCTTTCTTT. Translation: CASSDPRTPEAFF.